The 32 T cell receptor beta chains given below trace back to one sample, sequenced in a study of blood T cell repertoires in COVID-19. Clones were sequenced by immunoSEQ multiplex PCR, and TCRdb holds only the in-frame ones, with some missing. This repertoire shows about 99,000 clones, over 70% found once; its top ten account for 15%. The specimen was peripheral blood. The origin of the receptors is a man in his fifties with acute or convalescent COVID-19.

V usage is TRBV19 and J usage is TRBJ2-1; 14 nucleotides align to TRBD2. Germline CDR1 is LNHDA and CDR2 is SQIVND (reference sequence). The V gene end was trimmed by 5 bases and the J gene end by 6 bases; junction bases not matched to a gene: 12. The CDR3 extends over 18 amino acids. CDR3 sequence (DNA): TGTGCCAGTAGTGCGGGACTAGCGGGAGACCCCTTACGCAATGAGCAGTTCTTC. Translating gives CASSAGLAGDPLRNEQFF.

The CDR3: CASSSPGGDSYNEQFF. The CDR3 coding sequence is TGTGCCAGCAGTTCGCCCGGGGGGGACTCCTACAATGAGCAGTTCTTC. The chain links TRBV6-5 to TRBJ2-1, with 8 bases lining up with TRBD2. Per the germline V gene, CDR1 is MNHEY and CDR2 is SVGAGI. V lost 4 bases to trimming and J lost 0 bases; unmatched junction nucleotides: 5. The CDR3 consists of 16 residues.

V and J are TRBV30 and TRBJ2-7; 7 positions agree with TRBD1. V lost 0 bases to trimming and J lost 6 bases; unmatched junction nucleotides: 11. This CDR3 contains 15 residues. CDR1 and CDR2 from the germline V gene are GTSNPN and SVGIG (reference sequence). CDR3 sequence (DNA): TGTGCCTGGAGTGTAGAAAGGGGGCCTACCGGCGAGCAGTACTTC. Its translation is CAWSVERGPTGEQYF.

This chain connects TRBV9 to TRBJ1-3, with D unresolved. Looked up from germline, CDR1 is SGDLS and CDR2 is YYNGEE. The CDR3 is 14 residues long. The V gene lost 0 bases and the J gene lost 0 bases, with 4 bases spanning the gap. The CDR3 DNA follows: TGTGCCAGCAGCGTAGACATCTCTGGAAACACCATATATTTT. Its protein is CASSVDISGNTIYF.

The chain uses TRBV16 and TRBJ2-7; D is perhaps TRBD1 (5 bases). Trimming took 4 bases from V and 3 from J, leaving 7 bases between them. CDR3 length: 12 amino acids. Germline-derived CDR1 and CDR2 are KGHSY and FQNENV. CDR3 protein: CASSPGIYEQYF. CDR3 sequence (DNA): TGTGCCAGCAGCCCAGGGATCTACGAGCAGTACTTC.

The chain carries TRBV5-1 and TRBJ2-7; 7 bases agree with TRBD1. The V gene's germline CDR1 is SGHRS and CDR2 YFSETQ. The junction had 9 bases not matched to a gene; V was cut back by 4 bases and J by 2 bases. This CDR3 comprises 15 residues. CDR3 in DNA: TGCGCCAGCAGCGAAGGGACAGATCCTACCTACGAGCAGTACTTC. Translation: CASSEGTDPTYEQYF.

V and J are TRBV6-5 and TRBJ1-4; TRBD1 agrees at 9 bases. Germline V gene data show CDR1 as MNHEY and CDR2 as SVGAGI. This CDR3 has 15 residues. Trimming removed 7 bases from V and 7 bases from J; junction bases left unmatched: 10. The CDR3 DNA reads TGTGCCAGCACCCCGGCCGGGACAGGGACTGAAAAACTGTTTTTT. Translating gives CASTPAGTGTEKLFF.

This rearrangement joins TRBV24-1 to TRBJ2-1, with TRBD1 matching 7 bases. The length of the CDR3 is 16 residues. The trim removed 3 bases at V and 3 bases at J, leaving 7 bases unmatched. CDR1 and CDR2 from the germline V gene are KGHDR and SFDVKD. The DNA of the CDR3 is TGTGCCACCAGTGATGTTGGGGACAGATTCTACAATGAGCAGTTCTTC. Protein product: CATSDVGDRFYNEQFF.

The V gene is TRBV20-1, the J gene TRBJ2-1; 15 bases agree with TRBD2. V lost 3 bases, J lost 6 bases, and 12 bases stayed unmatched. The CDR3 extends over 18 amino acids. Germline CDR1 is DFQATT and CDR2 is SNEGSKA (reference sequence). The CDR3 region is CSASSTRTSGRALNEQFF. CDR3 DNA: TGCAGTGCTAGTTCCACACGGACTAGCGGGAGGGCCCTCAATGAGCAGTTCTTC.

CDR3 loop: CASSEPSSRYEQYF. The CDR3 nucleotides read TGTGCCAGCAGTGAACCGTCTAGTCGATACGAGCAGTACTTC. The chain carries TRBV6-1 and TRBJ2-7; D not resolved. The V end was cut by 2 bases, the J end by 4 bases, with 12 bases between. The V gene's germline CDR1 is MNHNS and CDR2 SASEGT. The CDR3 is made up of 14 amino acids.

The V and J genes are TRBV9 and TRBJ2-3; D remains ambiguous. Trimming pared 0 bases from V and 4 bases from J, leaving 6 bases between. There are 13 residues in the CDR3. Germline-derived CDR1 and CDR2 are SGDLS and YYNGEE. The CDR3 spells CASSVGPPDTQYF. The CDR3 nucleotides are TGTGCCAGCAGCGTAGGGCCCCCAGATACGCAGTATTTT.

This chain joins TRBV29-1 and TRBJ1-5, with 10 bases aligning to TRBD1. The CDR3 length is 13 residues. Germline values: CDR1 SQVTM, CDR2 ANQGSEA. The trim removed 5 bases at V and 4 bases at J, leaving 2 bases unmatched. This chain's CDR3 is CSVWTGGNQPQHF. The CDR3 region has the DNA TGCAGCGTTTGGACAGGGGGAAATCAGCCCCAGCATTTT.

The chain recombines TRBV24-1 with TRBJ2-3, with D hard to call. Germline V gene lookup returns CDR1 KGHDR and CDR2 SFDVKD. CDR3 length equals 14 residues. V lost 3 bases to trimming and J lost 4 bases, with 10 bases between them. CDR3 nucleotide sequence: TGTGCCACCAGTGATCCCTTTAGTGCAGATACGCAGTATTTT. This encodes CATSDPFSADTQYF.

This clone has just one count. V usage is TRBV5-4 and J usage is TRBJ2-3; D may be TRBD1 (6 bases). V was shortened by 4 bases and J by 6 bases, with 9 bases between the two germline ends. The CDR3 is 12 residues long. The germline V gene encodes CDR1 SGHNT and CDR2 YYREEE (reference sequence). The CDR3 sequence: CASSADRDTQYF. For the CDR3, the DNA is TGTGCCAGCAGCGCCGACAGGGATACGCAGTATTTT.

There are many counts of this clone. The CDR3 sequence: CSVGQGADTQYF. CDR3 DNA: TGCAGCGTTGGCCAGGGGGCAGATACGCAGTATTTT. V usage is TRBV29-1 and J usage is TRBJ2-3, with 7 bases matching TRBD1. The V gene's germline CDR1 is SQVTM and CDR2 ANQGSEA. Trimming took 4 bases from V and 4 from J; bases not matched to a gene: 2. This CDR3 is 12 amino acids long.

In DNA form, the CDR3 reads TGTGCCAGCAGTTTAGGGACAGGGGATTATGGCTACACCTTC. Translating gives CASSLGTGDYGYTF. The V gene is TRBV28, the J gene TRBJ1-2; 10 nucleotides align to TRBD1. Germline values: CDR1 MDHEN, CDR2 SYDVKM. The trim removed 2 bases at V and 5 bases at J, leaving 2 bases unmatched. The CDR3 is made up of 14 amino acids.

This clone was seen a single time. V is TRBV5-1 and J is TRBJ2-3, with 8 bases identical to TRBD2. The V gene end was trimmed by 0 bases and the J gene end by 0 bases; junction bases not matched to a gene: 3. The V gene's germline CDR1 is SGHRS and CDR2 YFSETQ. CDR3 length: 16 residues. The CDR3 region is CASSLDPSGSTDTQYF. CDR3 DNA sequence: TGCGCCAGCAGCTTGGACCCTAGCGGGAGCACAGATACGCAGTATTTT.

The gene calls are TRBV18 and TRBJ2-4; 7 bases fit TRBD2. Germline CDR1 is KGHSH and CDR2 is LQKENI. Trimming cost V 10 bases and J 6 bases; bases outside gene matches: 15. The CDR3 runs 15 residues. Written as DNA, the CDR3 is TGTGCCACCGCCTCCCGGGAAGGCGGGGGAAACATTCAGTACTTC. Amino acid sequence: CATASREGGGNIQYF.

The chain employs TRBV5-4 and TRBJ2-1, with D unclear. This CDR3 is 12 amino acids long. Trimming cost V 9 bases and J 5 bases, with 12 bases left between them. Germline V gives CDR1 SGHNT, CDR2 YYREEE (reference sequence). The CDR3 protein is CATSSSHNEQFF. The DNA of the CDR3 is TGTGCCACGTCGTCCAGTCACAATGAGCAGTTCTTC.

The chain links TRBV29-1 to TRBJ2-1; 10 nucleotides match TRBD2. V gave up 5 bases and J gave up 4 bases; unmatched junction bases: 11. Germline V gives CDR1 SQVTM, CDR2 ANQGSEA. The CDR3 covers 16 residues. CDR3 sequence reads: CSVSGSLAGDYNEQFF. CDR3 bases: TGCAGCGTTTCAGGATCTCTAGCGGGAGATTACAATGAGCAGTTCTTC.

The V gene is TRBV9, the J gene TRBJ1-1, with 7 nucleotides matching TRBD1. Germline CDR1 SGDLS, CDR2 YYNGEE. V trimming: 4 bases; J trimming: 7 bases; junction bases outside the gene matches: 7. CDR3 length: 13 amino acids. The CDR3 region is CASSTGTDNEAFF. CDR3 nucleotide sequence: TGTGCCAGCAGCACCGGGACAGACAATGAAGCTTTCTTT.

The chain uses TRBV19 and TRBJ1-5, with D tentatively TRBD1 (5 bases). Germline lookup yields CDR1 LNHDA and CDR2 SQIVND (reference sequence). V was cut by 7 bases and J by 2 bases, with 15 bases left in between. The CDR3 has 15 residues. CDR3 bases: TGTGCCAGTAAGGGCAACCCGGGGGGCAATCAGCCCCAGCATTTT. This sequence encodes CASKGNPGGNQPQHF.

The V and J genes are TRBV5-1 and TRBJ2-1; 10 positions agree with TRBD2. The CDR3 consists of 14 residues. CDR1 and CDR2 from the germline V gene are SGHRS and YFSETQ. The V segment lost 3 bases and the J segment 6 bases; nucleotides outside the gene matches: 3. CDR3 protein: CASSWTSGTNEQFF. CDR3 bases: TGCGCCAGCAGCTGGACTAGCGGAACCAATGAGCAGTTCTTC.

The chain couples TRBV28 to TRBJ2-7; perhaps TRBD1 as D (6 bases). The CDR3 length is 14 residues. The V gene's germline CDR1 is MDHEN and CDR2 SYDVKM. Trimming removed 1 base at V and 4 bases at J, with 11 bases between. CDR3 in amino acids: CASSLSGAGYEQYF. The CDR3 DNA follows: TGTGCCAGCAGTTTATCAGGGGCTGGTTACGAGCAGTACTTC.

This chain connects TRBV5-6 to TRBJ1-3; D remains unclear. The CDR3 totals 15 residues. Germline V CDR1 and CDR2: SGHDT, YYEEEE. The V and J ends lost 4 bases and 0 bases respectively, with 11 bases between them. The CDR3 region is CASSRTLFSGNTIYF. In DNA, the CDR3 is TGTGCCAGCAGCCGGACTTTATTCTCTGGAAACACCATATATTTT.

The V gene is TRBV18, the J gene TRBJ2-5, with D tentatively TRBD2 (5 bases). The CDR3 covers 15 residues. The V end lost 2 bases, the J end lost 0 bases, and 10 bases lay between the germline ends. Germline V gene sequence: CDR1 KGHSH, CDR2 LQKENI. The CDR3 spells CASSPDEGYQETQYF. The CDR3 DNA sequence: TGTGCCAGCTCACCAGACGAGGGATACCAAGAGACCCAGTACTTC.

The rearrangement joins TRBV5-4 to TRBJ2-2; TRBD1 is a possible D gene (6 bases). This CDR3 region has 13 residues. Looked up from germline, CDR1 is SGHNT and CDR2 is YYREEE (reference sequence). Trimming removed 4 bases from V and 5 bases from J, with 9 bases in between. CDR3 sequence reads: CASSRTDTGELFF. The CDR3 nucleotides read TGTGCCAGCAGCCGGACAGATACCGGGGAGCTGTTTTTT.

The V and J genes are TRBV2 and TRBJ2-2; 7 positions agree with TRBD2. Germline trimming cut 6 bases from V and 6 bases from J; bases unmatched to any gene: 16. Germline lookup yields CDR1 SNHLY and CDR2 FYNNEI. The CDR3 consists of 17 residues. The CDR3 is CASRSGTSSGVAGELFF. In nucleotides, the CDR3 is TGTGCCAGCAGGTCCGGGACTTCGAGCGGGGTCGCCGGGGAGCTGTTTTTT.

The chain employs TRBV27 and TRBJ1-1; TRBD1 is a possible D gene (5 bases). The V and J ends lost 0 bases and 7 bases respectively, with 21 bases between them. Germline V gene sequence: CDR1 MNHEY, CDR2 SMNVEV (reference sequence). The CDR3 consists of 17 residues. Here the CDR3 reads CASSLSAAGYGGGEAFF. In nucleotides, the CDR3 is TGTGCCAGCAGTTTATCAGCGGCAGGCTATGGGGGGGGTGAAGCTTTCTTT.

This chain's CDR3 is CASSQDLRGWTEAFF. The CDR3 DNA sequence: TGTGCCAGCAGCCAAGACCTCAGGGGATGGACTGAAGCTTTCTTT. The chain employs TRBV4-2 and TRBJ1-1, with a weak D call TRBD1 (6 bases). The germline CDR1 and CDR2 sequences are LGHNA and YNFKEQ. The V end lost 0 bases, the J end lost 5 bases, and 13 bases lay between the germline ends. There are 15 residues in the CDR3.

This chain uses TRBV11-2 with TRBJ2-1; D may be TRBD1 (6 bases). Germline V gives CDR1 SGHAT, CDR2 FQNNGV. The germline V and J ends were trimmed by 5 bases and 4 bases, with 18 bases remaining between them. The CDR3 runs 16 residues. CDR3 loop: CASSPVLTGIYNEQFF. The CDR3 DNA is TGTGCCAGCAGCCCAGTACTCACAGGGATTTACAATGAGCAGTTCTTC.

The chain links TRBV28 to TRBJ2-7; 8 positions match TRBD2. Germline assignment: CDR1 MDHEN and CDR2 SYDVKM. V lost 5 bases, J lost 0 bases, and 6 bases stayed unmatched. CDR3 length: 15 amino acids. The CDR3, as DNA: TGTGCCAGCAGTCCGCTAGCGGGCATCTCCTACGAGCAGTACTTC. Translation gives CASSPLAGISYEQYF.